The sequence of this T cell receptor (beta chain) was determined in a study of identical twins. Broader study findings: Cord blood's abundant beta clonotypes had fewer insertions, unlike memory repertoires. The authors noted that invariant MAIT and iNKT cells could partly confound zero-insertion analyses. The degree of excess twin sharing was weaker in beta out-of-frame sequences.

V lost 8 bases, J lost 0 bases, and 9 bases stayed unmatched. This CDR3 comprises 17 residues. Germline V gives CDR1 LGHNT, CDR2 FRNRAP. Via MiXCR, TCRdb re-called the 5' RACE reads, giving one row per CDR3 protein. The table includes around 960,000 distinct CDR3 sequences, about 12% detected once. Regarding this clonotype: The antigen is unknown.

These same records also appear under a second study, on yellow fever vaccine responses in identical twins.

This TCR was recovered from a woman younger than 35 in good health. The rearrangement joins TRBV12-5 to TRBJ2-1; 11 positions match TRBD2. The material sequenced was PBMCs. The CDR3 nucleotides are TGTGCTAGTAGGTCTAGCGGGGGGTCGAGCTCCTACAATGAGCAGTTCTTC. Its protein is CASRSSGGSSSYNEQFF. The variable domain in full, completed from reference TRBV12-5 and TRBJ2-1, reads DARVTQTPRHKVTEMGQEVTMRCQPILGHNTVFWYRQTMMQGLELLAYFRNRAPLDDSGMPKDRFSAEMPDATLATLKIQPSEPRDSAVYFCASRSSGGSSSYNEQFFGPGTRLTVL.